This entry lists 15 T cell receptor beta chains sequenced from one sample in a study of blood T cells in healthy people across ages. A second PCR, run for about 6 to 11 cycles, used a sample-barcoded 5' primer plus a J-beta primer mix. Using its own MiXCR run on the 5' RACE reads, TCRdb lists one record per CDR3 protein. The table has 720,000 or so distinct CDR3 sequences, around 43% seen once. Material for sequencing was blood. Receptors originate from an elderly man in good health.

This clonotype was recorded once. The genes are TRBV30 and TRBJ2-1, with 7 nucleotides matching TRBD2. The length of the CDR3 is 14 residues. J lost 7 bases, V lost 3 bases, and 9 bases had no gene match. CDR1 GTSNPN and CDR2 SVGIG come from the germline V gene (reference sequence). The CDR3 DNA reads as TGTGCCTGGAGGAAGGGAGGGCCCCCTAATGAGCAGTTCTTC. Amino acids: CAWRKGGPPNEQFF.

Of note for this clonotype: One end of the junction does not line up with germline, which may come from a read error. Here the CDR3 DNA reads TGTGCCGGCAGCGTAGAAGGGACGTCCTACGAGCAGTACTTC. Its translation: CAGSVEGTSYEQYF. The chain links TRBV9 to TRBJ2-7; either TRBD1 or TRBD2 may supply D (5 bases each). The CDR3 is made up of 14 amino acids. Per the germline V gene, CDR1 is SGDLS and CDR2 is YYNGEE.

This clonotype has ten or more counts. The chain carries TRBV7-2 and TRBJ2-3; possible D gene TRBD1, 6 bases. The CDR3 is made up of 17 amino acids. Germline assignment: CDR1 SGHTA and CDR2 FQGNSA. Trimming cost V 5 bases and J 5 bases, with 23 bases left between them. Here the CDR3 DNA reads TGTGCCAGCAGCGACAGGCAGAATCCCTGGGGGAAAGATACGCAGTATTTT. Translating gives CASSDRQNPWGKDTQYF.

In the case of this clonotype: A much larger clone lies one base from this, so it may be a read error. V usage is TRBV7-3 and J usage is TRBJ2-3, with D unclear. CDR3 size: 12 residues. Trimming cost V 5 bases and J 2 bases, with 5 bases left between them. CDR1 and CDR2 (germline): SGHTA, FQGTGA. CDR3 sequence (DNA): TGTGCCAGCAGCCAATTCACAGATACGCAGTATTTT. Translating gives CASSQFTDTQYF.

J is TRBJ2-7 and V is TRBV6-2 or TRBV6-3; TRBD1 aligns across 9 bases. Per germline, CDR1 MNHEY and CDR2 SVGEGT. The CDR3 totals 14 residues. Trimming cost V 4 bases and J 5 bases; bases outside gene matches: 6. The CDR3 coding sequence is TGTGCCAGCAGTTGGGGACAGGGCATCCACGAGCAGTACTTC. Translation: CASSWGQGIHEQYF.

The chain employs TRBV7-2 and TRBJ2-7; 9 positions agree with TRBD2. V gave up 5 bases and J gave up 2 bases; unmatched junction bases: 10. Germline V CDR1 and CDR2: SGHTA, FQGNSA. The CDR3 sequence is 16 residues long. The DNA of the CDR3 is TGTGCCAGCAGCCGTCTAGCGGGACGGCAACCCTACGAGCAGTACTTC. It translates to CASSRLAGRQPYEQYF.

This sequence joins TRBV11-3 and TRBJ2-7; 13 positions match TRBD2. Germline CDR1 SGHNT, CDR2 YENEEA. The V gene end was trimmed by 0 bases and the J gene end by 7 bases; junction bases not matched to a gene: 6. The CDR3 sequence is 16 residues long. The DNA of the CDR3 is TGTGCCAGCAGCTTAGATGGACTAGCGGGAGTGGTGGAGCAGTACTTC. It specifies CASSLDGLAGVVEQYF.

The chain recombines TRBV5-1 with TRBJ2-1, with a tentative D call TRBD2 (6 bases). In germline, CDR1 is SGHRS, CDR2 YFSETQ. The CDR3 has 15 residues. V lost 0 bases, J lost 7 bases, and 14 bases lay in between. As DNA, the CDR3 is TGCGCCAGCAGCTTGGGGGCGGGGAATGGGAATGAGCAGTTCTTC. Translated, it gives CASSLGAGNGNEQFF.

V gene TRBV4-3 combines with J gene TRBJ2-3; 7 bases line up with TRBD2. Germline CDR1 and CDR2: LGHNA and YSLEER. V lost 1 base and J lost 7; bases outside the gene matches: 11. This CDR3 spans 16 amino acids. CDR3 region: CASSQGTGGPPYTQYF. CDR3 coding DNA: TGCGCCAGCAGCCAAGGCACGGGAGGCCCCCCCTATACGCAGTATTTT.

This clonotype was counted only a few times. The rearrangement joins TRBV12-3 or TRBV12-4 to TRBJ1-1, with 7 positions matching TRBD1. This CDR3 has 12 residues. The J segment lost 11 bases and the V segment lost 7 bases, leaving 10 bases of the junction unmatched. CDR3 sequence reads: CASTQGVLWAFF. The CDR3, as DNA: TGTGCCAGCACCCAGGGGGTCCTTTGGGCTTTCTTT.

This clonotype was detected once. The chain recombines TRBV12-3 or TRBV12-4 with TRBJ2-3; the match to TRBD1 covers 7 bases. J was trimmed by 4 bases and V by 5 bases; bases with no gene match: 9. The CDR3 loop spans 15 amino acids. CDR3 sequence reads: CASSPSQGVADTQYF. CDR3 DNA: TGTGCCAGCAGTCCCTCCCAGGGGGTAGCAGATACGCAGTATTTT.

CDR3 residues: CASTYVGGELFF. DNA for the CDR3: TGTGCCAGCACCTACGTTGGCGGGGAGCTGTTTTTT. The J gene is TRBJ2-2, the V gene TRBV7-2; D is unresolved. The V end was cut by 7 bases, the J end by 7 bases, with 10 bases between. CDR1 is SGHTA and CDR2 is FQGNSA in the germline V gene. The CDR3 sequence is 12 residues long.

This clonotype showed up just a few times. CDR3: CASSESGRAGANVLTF. For the CDR3, the DNA is TGTGCCAGCAGTGAATCTGGCAGAGCCGGGGCCAACGTCCTGACTTTC. The rearrangement uses TRBV25-1 and TRBJ2-6; D is ambiguous. Germline values: CDR1 MGHDK, CDR2 SYGVNS. The CDR3 has 16 residues. V lost 1 base and J 4 bases, leaving 11 bases between the germline ends. The whole variable domain, filled in from reference TRBV25-1 and TRBJ2-6, reads EADIYQTPRYLVIGTGKKITLECSQTMGHDKMYWYQQDPGMELHLIHYSYGVNSTEKGDLSSESTVSRIRTEHFPLTLESARPSHTSQYLCASSESGRAGANVLTFGAGSRLTVL.

This chain uses TRBV20-1 with TRBJ1-2; D is unclear. The V gene lost 4 bases and the J gene lost 7 bases, with 13 bases spanning the gap. This CDR3 spans 12 amino acids. From germline, CDR1 is DFQATT and CDR2 SNEGSKA (reference sequence). The chain's CDR3 is CSANQVSRGYTF. DNA for the CDR3: TGCAGTGCTAACCAGGTCAGCCGTGGCTACACCTTC.

V gene TRBV6-1 combines with J gene TRBJ2-5; D possibly corresponds to TRBD1 (5 bases). Germline CDR1 and CDR2: MNHNS and SASEGT. V was trimmed by 2 bases and J by 6 bases, leaving 13 bases between them. The CDR3 totals 14 residues. CDR3 nucleotide sequence: TGTGCCAGCAGTGAACTAGGTCAGGGTCAGACCCAGTACTTC. Its protein product is CASSELGQGQTQYF.